The 8 T cell receptor beta chains reported below all come from one sample, sequenced in a study of neoadjuvant anti-PD-1 for oral cavity cancer. Produced via immunoSEQ multiplex PCR; TCRdb's table is partial and in-frame only. The table shows about 72,000 clones, with around 83% occurring only once. The specimen comprised PBMCs, sampled before nivolumab (anti-PD-1) treatment. The receptor source for this set is a person between 35 and 79 years old with oral cavity squamous cell carcinoma.

The V call is TRBV30, the J call TRBJ2-4; 7 bases align to TRBD2. V lost 0 bases and J lost 0; bases outside the gene matches: 5. This CDR3 is 16 amino acids long. Germline assignment: CDR1 GTSNPN and CDR2 SVGIG (reference sequence). The CDR3 coding sequence is TGTGCCTGGAGTGTACTGGGGGGGGGAGCCAAAAACATTCAGTACTTC. Protein: CAWSVLGGGAKNIQYF.

This rearrangement joins TRBV7-9 to TRBJ2-2, with TRBD1 matching over 12 bases. The CDR3 runs 17 residues. V gave up 5 bases and J gave up 6 bases; unmatched junction bases: 10. Germline-derived CDR1 and CDR2 are SEHNR and FQNEAQ (reference sequence). CDR3 bases: TGTGCCAGCAGCGACCGGTTAGGGACAGGGGGCCCCGGGGAGCTGTTTTTT. Its protein product is CASSDRLGTGGPGELFF. Combining the CDR3 with reference TRBV7-9 and TRBJ2-2 gives the whole variable domain DTGVSQNPRHKITKRGQNVTFRCDPISEHNRLYWYRQTLGQGPEFLTYFQNEAQLEKSRLLSDRFSAERPKGSFSTLEIQRTEQGDSAMYLCASSDRLGTGGPGELFFGEGSRLTVL.

The rearrangement joins TRBV10-1 to TRBJ2-4, with TRBD1 identical over 10 bases. Germline values: CDR1 WNHNN, CDR2 SYGVQD (reference sequence). The CDR3 contains 13 residues. The J segment lost 9 bases and the V segment lost 6 bases, leaving 5 bases of the junction unmatched. CDR3 coding DNA: TGCGCCAGCAGCGCCGGGACAGGGGCCATTCAGTACTTC. Its protein product is CASSAGTGAIQYF.

In its sample, this clone was seen once. V gene TRBV25-1 combines with J gene TRBJ1-2; D call uncertain. Germline loops: CDR1 MGHDK, CDR2 SYGVNS. The CDR3 contains 15 residues. V dropped 3 bases and J dropped 0 bases, with 11 bases sitting between them. For the CDR3, the DNA is TGTGCCAGCAGTGATCATGGAGCTGCTAACTATGGCTACACCTTC. Translating it yields CASSDHGAANYGYTF.

V gene TRBV7-9 combines with J gene TRBJ1-6; 9 bases are a match to TRBD1. CDR1 is SEHNR and CDR2 is FQNEAQ in the germline V gene (reference sequence). V lost 3 bases, J lost 10 bases, and 13 bases stayed unmatched. The CDR3 runs to 17 residues. The CDR3 spells CASSLGTGTTWGSPLHF. The CDR3 coding sequence is TGTGCCAGCAGCTTGGGGACAGGGACCACTTGGGGATCACCCCTCCACTTT.

This rearrangement joins TRBV27 to TRBJ1-2, with 7 bases that match TRBD1. Germline V lookup: CDR1 MNHEY, CDR2 SMNVEV (reference sequence). V gave up 3 bases and J gave up 2 bases; unmatched junction bases: 6. The CDR3 is 15 residues long. The CDR3 sequence is CASSFTTQGNYGYTF. In DNA, the CDR3 is TGTGCCAGCAGTTTTACGACACAGGGGAACTATGGCTACACCTTC.

The chain's CDR3 is CASSQGTLKGLWGNTIYF. DNA of the CDR3: TGTGCCAGCAGCCAAGGGACGCTGAAGGGATTATGGGGAAACACCATATATTTT. The chain employs TRBV9 and TRBJ1-3; maybe TRBD1 (5 bases). Trimming left V 4 bases short and J 4 bases short, with 24 bases between. The CDR3 sequence is 18 residues long. Germline-derived CDR1 and CDR2 are SGDLS and YYNGEE.

This rearrangement joins TRBV5-1 to TRBJ1-1, with D possibly matching TRBD1 (6 bases). V dropped 0 bases and J dropped 4 bases, with 13 bases sitting between them. This CDR3 region has 15 residues. Germline CDR1 SGHRS, CDR2 YFSETQ. For the CDR3, the DNA is TGCGCCAGCAGCTTGGCAGGGGCGCGACCCACTGAAGCTTTCTTT. Protein: CASSLAGARPTEAFF.